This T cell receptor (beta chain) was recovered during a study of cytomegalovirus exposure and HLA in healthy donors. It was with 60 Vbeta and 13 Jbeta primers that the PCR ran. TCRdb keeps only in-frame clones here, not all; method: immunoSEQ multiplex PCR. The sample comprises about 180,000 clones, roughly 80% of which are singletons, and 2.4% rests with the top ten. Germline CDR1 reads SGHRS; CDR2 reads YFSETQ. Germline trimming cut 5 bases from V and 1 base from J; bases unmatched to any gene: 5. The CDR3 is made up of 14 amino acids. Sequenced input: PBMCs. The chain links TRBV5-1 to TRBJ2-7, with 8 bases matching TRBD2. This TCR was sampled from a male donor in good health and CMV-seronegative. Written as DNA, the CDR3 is TGCGCCAGCAGTTCGGGAGGGGGTTCCTACGAGCAGTACTTC. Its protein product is CASSSGGGSYEQYF.